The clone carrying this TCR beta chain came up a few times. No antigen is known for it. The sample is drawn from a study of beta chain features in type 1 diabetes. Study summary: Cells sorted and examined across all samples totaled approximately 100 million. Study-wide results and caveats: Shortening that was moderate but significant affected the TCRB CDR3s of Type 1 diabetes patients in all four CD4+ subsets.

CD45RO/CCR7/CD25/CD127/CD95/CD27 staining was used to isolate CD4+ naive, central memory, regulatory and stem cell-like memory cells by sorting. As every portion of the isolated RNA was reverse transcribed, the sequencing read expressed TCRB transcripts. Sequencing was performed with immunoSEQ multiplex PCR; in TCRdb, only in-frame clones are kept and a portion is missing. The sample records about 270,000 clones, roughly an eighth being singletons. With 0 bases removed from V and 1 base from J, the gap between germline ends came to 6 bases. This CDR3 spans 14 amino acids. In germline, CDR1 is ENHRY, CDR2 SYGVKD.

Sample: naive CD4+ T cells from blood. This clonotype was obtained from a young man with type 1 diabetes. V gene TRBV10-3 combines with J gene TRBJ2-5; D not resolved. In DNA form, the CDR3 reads TGTGCCATCAGTGAGTCACACAGCCAAGAGACCCAGTACTTC. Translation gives CAISESHSQETQYF.